These 13 T cell receptor beta chains share one sample of origin, sequenced in a study of PD-L1 blockade in urothelial cancer (dated by TCRdb to 2017 to 2019). Libraries were prepared through the immunoSEQ multiplex PCR assay. TCRdb provides this immuneACCESS table in a form limited to in-frame rearrangements. Some clones are lacking; in checked studies, under half of them reflect an unresolved V gene, and why the rest are absent is not known. The sample records tens of thousands of clones, approximately 82% of which are singletons. Under 4% of the sample goes to the ten largest clones. The source was PBMCs, collected around atezolizumab (anti-PD-L1) treatment. These receptors all stem from a man aged 65-85 years with urothelial cancer.

The gene calls are TRBV5-1 and TRBJ2-2; 7 bases align to TRBD1. Losses at the gene ends were 0 bases for V and 5 bases for J; bases not matched to a gene: 4. The CDR3 has 15 amino acids. The germline V gene encodes CDR1 SGHRS and CDR2 YFSETQ. The CDR3 DNA is TGCGCCAGCAGCTTGGAAGGGGGCGAAACCGGGGAGCTGTTTTTT. Translation: CASSLEGGETGELFF.

The gene calls are TRBV4-3 and TRBJ2-3, with 10 bases that match TRBD2. The germline CDR1 and CDR2 sequences are LGHNA and YSLEER. With V trimmed by 1 base and J by 0 bases, 7 bases remained unmatched. CDR3 length equals 18 residues. CDR3 region: CASSQGASGRASTDTQYF. CDR3 DNA: TGCGCCAGCAGCCAAGGGGCCAGCGGGAGGGCTAGCACAGATACGCAGTATTTT.

The chain combines TRBV7-3 with TRBJ2-2; a possible D gene is TRBD1 (6 bases). V dropped 5 bases and J dropped 3 bases, with 7 bases sitting between them. The CDR3 length is 13 residues. The V gene's germline CDR1 is SGHTA and CDR2 FQGTGA. The CDR3: CASSRQDTGELFF. For the CDR3, the DNA is TGTGCCAGCAGCCGACAGGACACCGGGGAGCTGTTTTTT.

This clone was seen only a few times. The chain couples TRBV6-1 to TRBJ1-5; TRBD1 is a possible D gene (6 bases). The length of the CDR3 is 17 residues. V gave up 4 bases and J gave up 1 base, with 17 bases separating them. CDR1 and CDR2 (germline): MNHNS, SASEGT. The CDR3: CASSGAPWGQSNQPQHF. CDR3 DNA sequence: TGTGCCAGCAGTGGAGCCCCCTGGGGGCAGAGCAATCAGCCCCAGCATTTT.

The rearrangement uses TRBV7-2 and TRBJ1-1; possibly TRBD1 for D (6 bases). Germline V gene lookup returns CDR1 SGHTA and CDR2 FQGNSA. Trimming pared 0 bases from V and 1 base from J, leaving 9 bases between. The CDR3 consists of 15 residues. In DNA, the CDR3 is TGTGCCAGCAGCTTAGCGGGGGGGCGGAACACTGAAGCTTTCTTT. This sequence encodes CASSLAGGRNTEAFF. The full variable domain, in which reference TRBV7-2 and TRBJ1-1 provide the parts outside the CDR3, is GAGVSQSPSNKVTEKGKDVELRCDPISGHTALYWYRQSLGQGLEFLIYFQGNSAPDKSGLPSDRFSAERTGGSVSTLTIQRTQQEDSAVYLCASSLAGGRNTEAFFGQGTRLTVV.

The gene calls are TRBV9 and TRBJ2-1, with TRBD2 identical over 8 bases. The CDR3 covers 15 residues. Germline V CDR1 and CDR2: SGDLS, YYNGEE. V gave up 4 bases and J gave up 3 bases; unmatched junction bases: 6. CDR3 sequence (DNA): TGTGCCAGCAGCAGACTCAGCGGGAGCTACAATGAGCAGTTCTTC. Translation gives CASSRLSGSYNEQFF.

The J gene is TRBJ1-1, the V gene TRBV7-2, with a possible D match to TRBD1 (5 bases). The V gene lost 3 bases and the J gene lost 4 bases, with 12 bases spanning the gap. CDR3 length: 14 residues. Germline CDR1 and CDR2: SGHTA and FQGNSA. Written as DNA, the CDR3 is TGTGCCAGCAGCTTTCCTACGGGGGGCACTGAAGCTTTCTTT. Translating it yields CASSFPTGGTEAFF. Full variable domain (rest looked up from reference TRBV7-2 and TRBJ1-1): GAGVSQSPSNKVTEKGKDVELRCDPISGHTALYWYRQSLGQGLEFLIYFQGNSAPDKSGLPSDRFSAERTGGSVSTLTIQRTQQEDSAVYLCASSFPTGGTEAFFGQGTRLTVV.

The chain is built from TRBV7-2 and TRBJ2-3; D is unresolved. The CDR3 sequence is 13 residues long. V dropped 4 bases and J dropped 7 bases, with 12 bases sitting between them. The germline V gene has CDR1 SGHTA and CDR2 FQGNSA. The CDR3 bases are TGTGCCAGCAGCTACCCAACTGAAAATACGCAGTATTTT. It codes for CASSYPTENTQYF. The whole variable domain, remainder taken from reference TRBV7-2 and TRBJ2-3, is GAGVSQSPSNKVTEKGKDVELRCDPISGHTALYWYRQSLGQGLEFLIYFQGNSAPDKSGLPSDRFSAERTGGSVSTLTIQRTQQEDSAVYLCASSYPTENTQYFGPGTRLTVL.

The V call is TRBV7-2, the J call TRBJ2-7; D may be TRBD1 (5 bases). Germline assignment: CDR1 SGHTA and CDR2 FQGNSA. The CDR3 is 15 amino acids. V shed 5 bases and J shed 5 bases, with 19 bases lying between them. The CDR3 DNA reads TGTGCCAGCAGCCACCAGGGCGGAAAGGGGCACGAGCAGTACTTC. This encodes CASSHQGGKGHEQYF. The whole variable domain, remainder taken from reference TRBV7-2 and TRBJ2-7, is GAGVSQSPSNKVTEKGKDVELRCDPISGHTALYWYRQSLGQGLEFLIYFQGNSAPDKSGLPSDRFSAERTGGSVSTLTIQRTQQEDSAVYLCASSHQGGKGHEQYFGPGTRLTVT.

V and J are TRBV6-1 and TRBJ2-7; 10 bases map to TRBD1. After removal of 3 bases from V and 7 bases from J, the junction contained 6 bases not matched to a gene. Germline V gene lookup returns CDR1 MNHNS and CDR2 SASEGT. This CDR3 is 14 amino acids long. The CDR3 DNA reads TGTGCCAGCAGTGACCGACAGGGGGCGAGGGAGCAGTACTTC. It encodes CASSDRQGAREQYF.

The CDR3 protein is CASSVGGGDRGREQYF. CDR3 DNA: TGTGCCAGCAGCGTAGGAGGGGGTGACAGGGGTCGCGAGCAGTACTTC. This chain uses TRBV9 with TRBJ2-7; 8 nucleotides align to TRBD1. Germline CDR1 SGDLS, CDR2 YYNGEE. V gave up 0 bases and J gave up 6 bases; unmatched junction bases: 11. This CDR3 is 16 amino acids long.

The chain couples TRBV19 to TRBJ1-2; a possible D gene is TRBD1 (5 bases). Trimming pared 3 bases from V and 8 bases from J, leaving 19 bases between. The CDR3 consists of 15 residues. Per germline, CDR1 LNHDA and CDR2 SQIVND (reference sequence). CDR3: CASSISGTPGRGYTF. The DNA of the CDR3 is TGTGCCAGTAGTATCTCCGGGACTCCAGGGAGAGGCTACACCTTC.

Here the CDR3 reads CASSRGTDQLGDTGELFF. CDR3 nucleotide sequence: TGCGCCAGCAGCCGCGGGACAGACCAACTTGGGGACACCGGGGAGCTGTTTTTT. This chain connects TRBV4-1 to TRBJ2-2; TRBD1 might be the D (7 bases). The CDR3 extends over 18 amino acids. Trimming took 4 bases from V and 3 from J, leaving 21 bases between them. Germline V gene sequence: CDR1 MGHRA, CDR2 YSYEKL.